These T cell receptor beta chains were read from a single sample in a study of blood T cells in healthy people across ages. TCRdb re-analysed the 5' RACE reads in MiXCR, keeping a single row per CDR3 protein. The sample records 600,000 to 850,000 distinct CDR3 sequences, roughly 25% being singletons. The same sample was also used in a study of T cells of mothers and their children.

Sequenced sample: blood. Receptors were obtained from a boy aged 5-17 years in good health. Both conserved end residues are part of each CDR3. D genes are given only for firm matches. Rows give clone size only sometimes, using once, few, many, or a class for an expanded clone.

DNA: TGTGCCAGCAGCTTAAATCGGGTGCAGTTCTTC; CDR3: CASSLNRVQFF; length: 11; D: NA; J: TRBJ2-1; size: NA; V: TRBV7-9
DNA: TGTGCCAGCAGCCAAGCCGGCGGGAGGGAGCAGTACTTC; CDR3: CASSQAGGREQYF; length: 13; D: TRBD2; J: TRBJ2-7; size: NA; V: TRBV3-1
DNA: TGTGCCAGCAGTTCCTCCGTTGAATCTGGGGCCAACGTCCTGACTTTC; CDR3: CASSSSVESGANVLTF; length: 16; D: NA; J: TRBJ2-6; size: NA; V: TRBV12-3/TRBV12-4
DNA: TGTGCCAGCAGCTTGTCCGGGACACGGCAGTTCTTC; CDR3: CASSLSGTRQFF; length: 12; D: NA; J: TRBJ2-1; size: few; V: TRBV5-6
DNA: TGCAGCGTTGTTTTTAAAAACATTCAGTACTTC; CDR3: CSVVFKNIQYF; length: 11; D: NA; J: TRBJ2-4; size: few; V: TRBV29-1
DNA: TGTGCCAGCAGCTTACGCGTAGCGGGAGGGCTCAATGAGCAGTTCTTC; CDR3: CASSLRVAGGLNEQFF; length: 16; D: TRBD2; J: TRBJ2-1; size: NA; V: TRBV13
DNA: TGTGCCAGCAGTTACGGGGGCAGGAGGACTGAAGCTTTCTTT; CDR3: CASSYGGRRTEAFF; length: 14; D: NA; J: TRBJ1-1; size: NA; V: TRBV6-2/TRBV6-3
DNA: TGTGCCAGCAGTTACTTCAGGGGCGCTAATTCACCCCTCCACTTT; CDR3: CASSYFRGANSPLHF; length: 15; D: NA; J: TRBJ1-6; size: NA; V: TRBV6-5
DNA: TGTGCCAGCAGCAGACCTGGGACAGAATCCATCTATGGCTACACCTTC; CDR3: CASSRPGTESIYGYTF; length: 16; D: TRBD1; J: TRBJ1-2; size: NA; V: TRBV3-1
DNA: TGTGCCAGCTCAATATCTAGCAGCTCCTACGAGCAGTACTTC; CDR3: CASSISSSSYEQYF; length: 14; D: NA; J: TRBJ2-7; size: NA; V: TRBV18
DNA: TGTGCCAGCAGCAATAGCGACTCCTACGAGCAGTACTTC; CDR3: CASSNSDSYEQYF; length: 13; D: NA; J: TRBJ2-7; size: few; V: TRBV3-1
DNA: TGTGCCAGCAGCCCCGCAGGACTAGCGGATTACAATGAGCAGTTCTTC; CDR3: CASSPAGLADYNEQFF; length: 16; D: TRBD2; J: TRBJ2-1; size: few; V: TRBV3-1
DNA: TGTGCCAGCGTGGGACTAGCGGGACAAGAGACCCAGTACTTC; CDR3: CASVGLAGQETQYF; length: 14; D: TRBD2; J: TRBJ2-5; size: NA; V: TRBV18
DNA: TGTGCTAGTCCTCAGGGTGGGGCCGGGGAGCTGTTTTTT; CDR3: CASPQGGAGELFF; length: 13; D: NA; J: TRBJ2-2; size: NA; V: TRBV12-5
DNA: TGTGCCAGCAGCAAAAGGGTTACCGGGACCAGGGAAGAGACCCAGTACTTC; CDR3: CASSKRVTGTREETQYF; length: 17; D: NA; J: TRBJ2-5; size: NA; V: TRBV21-1
DNA: TGTGCCAGCAGCGTATGGTCTAGCGGATACAATGAGCAGTTCTTC; CDR3: CASSVWSSGYNEQFF; length: 15; D: TRBD2; J: TRBJ2-1; size: few; V: TRBV9
DNA: TGTGCCAGCTCACCGGGAGGTTTCGCTAGCACAGATACGCAGTATTTT; CDR3: CASSPGGFASTDTQYF; length: 16; D: NA; J: TRBJ2-3; size: few; V: TRBV18
DNA: TGTGCCAGCAGCCAAGATATGGCCTACGAGCAGTACTTC; CDR3: CASSQDMAYEQYF; length: 13; D: NA; J: TRBJ2-7; size: NA; V: TRBV14
DNA: TGTGCCAGCAGCGCTGGCGTTCTAGGGGGGAGCTCAGAGCAGTACTTC; CDR3: CASSAGVLGGSSEQYF; length: 16; D: NA; J: TRBJ2-7; size: few; V: TRBV5-5
DNA: TGTGCCAGCAGTTTAGAATGGCCTAGCGTCTCCTACGAGCAGTACTTC; CDR3: CASSLEWPSVSYEQYF; length: 16; D: NA; J: TRBJ2-7; size: NA; V: TRBV12-3/TRBV12-4
DNA: TGTGCCATCAGGGGGGCGGCGGAGGAGACCCAGTACTTC; CDR3: CAIRGAAEETQYF; length: 13; D: NA; J: TRBJ2-5; size: NA; V: TRBV10-3
DNA: TGTGCCAGCAGCCAACACGGGTGGCAGTTCTTC; CDR3: CASSQHGWQFF; length: 11; D: NA; J: TRBJ2-1; size: NA; V: TRBV14
DNA: TGCAGTGCCCCGTCGGTCCTTACCTACGAGCAGTACTTC; CDR3: CSAPSVLTYEQYF; length: 13; D: NA; J: TRBJ2-7; size: NA; V: TRBV20-1
DNA: TGCAGCGTTGCGGACCAGGAAACCTACGAGCAGTACTTC; CDR3: CSVADQETYEQYF; length: 13; D: NA; J: TRBJ2-7; size: NA; V: TRBV29-1
DNA: TGTGCCACCAGGGGGGGGGTGTCGGAAGGCTATGGCTACACCTTC; CDR3: CATRGGVSEGYGYTF; length: 15; D: NA; J: TRBJ1-2; size: NA; V: TRBV15
DNA: TGCAGTGCGGAATCGGATGCCACAGATACGCAGTATTTT; CDR3: CSAESDATDTQYF; length: 13; D: NA; J: TRBJ2-3; size: NA; V: TRBV20-1
DNA: TGTGCCAGCAGGTGGACAGACCACCACGAGCAGTACTTC; CDR3: CASRWTDHHEQYF; length: 13; D: NA; J: TRBJ2-7; size: NA; V: TRBV12-3/TRBV12-4
DNA: TGTGCCAGCATGGGAGATACGCAGTATTTT; CDR3: CASMGDTQYF; length: 10; D: NA; J: TRBJ2-3; size: NA; V: TRBV6-5
DNA: TGTGCCAGCAGCTTGGGACAGGGGGCATTCGGTGATGAAAAACTGTTTTTT; CDR3: CASSLGQGAFGDEKLFF; length: 17; D: TRBD1; J: TRBJ1-4; size: NA; V: TRBV5-6
DNA: TGTGCCACCAGTCCCAAAGGCGCAGAGACCCAGTACTTC; CDR3: CATSPKGAETQYF; length: 13; D: NA; J: TRBJ2-5; size: NA; V: TRBV24-1
DNA: TGTGCCAGCAGCACTTCTAGCGGGAGGCTGTCAGATACGCAGTATTTT; CDR3: CASSTSSGRLSDTQYF; length: 16; D: TRBD2; J: TRBJ2-3; size: few; V: TRBV7-9
DNA: TGTGCCAGCAGCGTACAGGGGGTAAGGACAGATACGCAGTATTTT; CDR3: CASSVQGVRTDTQYF; length: 15; D: TRBD1; J: TRBJ2-3; size: NA; V: TRBV7-9
DNA: TGCAGCGCCCGGAGGTCAAGCACAGATACGCAGTATTTT; CDR3: CSARRSSTDTQYF; length: 13; D: NA; J: TRBJ2-3; size: few; V: TRBV29-1
DNA: TGCGCCAGCAGCGCGAAACAGGGGATCCTGGGCACTGAAGCTTTCTTT; CDR3: CASSAKQGILGTEAFF; length: 16; D: TRBD1; J: TRBJ1-1; size: NA; V: TRBV5-1
DNA: TGCGCCAGCAGCGAGAACCAGTACAATGAGCAGTTCTTC; CDR3: CASSENQYNEQFF; length: 13; D: NA; J: TRBJ2-1; size: NA; V: TRBV5-1
DNA: TGTGCCAGCAGCCTACATCGGGGGGACTACAATGAGCAGTTCTTC; CDR3: CASSLHRGDYNEQFF; length: 15; D: TRBD2; J: TRBJ2-1; size: few; V: TRBV7-2
DNA: TGCAGTGCTAGAGATCTCGAAGGTACCTACGAGCAGTACTTC; CDR3: CSARDLEGTYEQYF; length: 14; D: NA; J: TRBJ2-7; size: NA; V: TRBV20-1
DNA: TGTGCCAGCAGCCGGGAGGTCCACAGGGACACAGATACGCAGTATTTT; CDR3: CASSREVHRDTDTQYF; length: 16; D: NA; J: TRBJ2-3; size: NA; V: TRBV7-6
DNA: TGTGCCAGCAGCTTATCCAAAGGAGGAGGGGGCTACAATGAGCAGTTCTTC; CDR3: CASSLSKGGGGYNEQFF; length: 17; D: NA; J: TRBJ2-1; size: few; V: TRBV7-3
DNA: TGTGCCAGCAGCTTAGACACTAGCGCCGGGCCCGGGGAGCTGTTTTTT; CDR3: CASSLDTSAGPGELFF; length: 16; D: TRBD2; J: TRBJ2-2; size: NA; V: TRBV11-3
DNA: TGCGCCAGCAGCTCCGGGACAGGGTATCAAGAGGCCCAGTACTTC; CDR3: CASSSGTGYQEAQYF; length: 15; D: TRBD1; J: TRBJ2-5; size: NA; V: TRBV5-1
DNA: TGCAGTGCCGAGACGACTAGCCTATCCTACAACGAGCAGTTCTTC; CDR3: CSAETTSLSYNEQFF; length: 15; D: TRBD2; J: TRBJ2-1; size: NA; V: TRBV20-1
DNA: TGTGCCAGCAGCTTTAAGGGGCCCGAACAAGAGACCCAGTACTTC; CDR3: CASSFKGPEQETQYF; length: 15; D: NA; J: TRBJ2-5; size: NA; V: TRBV7-6